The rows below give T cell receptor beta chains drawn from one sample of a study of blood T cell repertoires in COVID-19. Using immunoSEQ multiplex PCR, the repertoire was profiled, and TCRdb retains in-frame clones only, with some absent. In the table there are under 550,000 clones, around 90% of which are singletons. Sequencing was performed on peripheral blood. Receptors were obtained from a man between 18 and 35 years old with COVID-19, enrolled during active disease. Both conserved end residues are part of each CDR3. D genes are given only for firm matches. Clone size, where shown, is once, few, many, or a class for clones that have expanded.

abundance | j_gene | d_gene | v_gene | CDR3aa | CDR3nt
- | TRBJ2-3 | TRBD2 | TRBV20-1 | CSASSAGGLLDTQYF | TGCAGTGCTAGTTCGGCGGGAGGGCTCTTAGATACGCAGTATTTT
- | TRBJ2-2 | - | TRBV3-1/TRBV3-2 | CASSIYGELFF | TGTGCCAGCAGCATTTACGGGGAGCTGTTTTTT
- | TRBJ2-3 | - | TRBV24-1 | CATSDFDGAGSTDTQYF | TGTGCCACCAGTGATTTTGACGGAGCTGGGAGCACAGATACGCAGTATTTT
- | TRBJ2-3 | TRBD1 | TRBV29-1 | CSVEAGDSRPDTQYF | TGCAGCGTTGAGGCCGGGGACAGCCGCCCAGATACGCAGTATTTT
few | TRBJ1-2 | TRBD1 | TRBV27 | CASTPQGKLSGYTF | TGTGCCAGCACCCCACAGGGGAAATTAAGTGGCTACACCTTC
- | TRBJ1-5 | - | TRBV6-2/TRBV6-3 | CASSQWARNQPQHF | TGTGCCAGCAGTCAATGGGCCCGCAATCAGCCCCAGCATTTT
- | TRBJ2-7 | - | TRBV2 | CASMSTGEQYF | TGTGCCAGCATGAGCACAGGTGAGCAGTACTTC
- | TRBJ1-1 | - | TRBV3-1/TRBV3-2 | CASSLSSEAFF | TGTGCCAGCAGCCTTTCGTCTGAAGCTTTCTTT
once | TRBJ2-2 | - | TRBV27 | CASREQLITGELFF | TGTGCCAGCCGGGAACAACTGATTACCGGGGAGCTGTTTTTT
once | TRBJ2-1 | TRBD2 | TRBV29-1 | CSSRGGGYNEQFF | TGCAGCTCGAGGGGCGGGGGGTACAATGAGCAGTTCTTC
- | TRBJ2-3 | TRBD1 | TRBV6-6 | CASRLGTGVDTQYF | TGTGCCAGCAGGCTCGGGACAGGGGTGGATACGCAGTATTTT
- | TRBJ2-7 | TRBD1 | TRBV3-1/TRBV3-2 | CASSQGQGEQYF | TGTGCCAGCAGCCAAGGACAGGGCGAGCAGTACTTC
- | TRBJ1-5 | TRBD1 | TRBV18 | CASSPTGGSNQPQHF | TGTGCCAGCTCACCAACAGGGGGGAGCAATCAGCCCCAGCATTTT
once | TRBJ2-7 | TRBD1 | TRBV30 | CAWSEKPGTGSYEQYF | TGTGCCTGGAGTGAGAAGCCCGGGACAGGCTCCTACGAGCAGTACTTC
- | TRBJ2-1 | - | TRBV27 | CASSLGGNEQFF | TGTGCCAGCAGTTTAGGGGGGAATGAGCAGTTCTTC
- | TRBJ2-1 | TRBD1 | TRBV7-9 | CASSLRSSGQGGHEQFF | TGTGCCAGCAGCTTGAGGTCATCGGGACAGGGCGGGCATGAGCAGTTCTTC
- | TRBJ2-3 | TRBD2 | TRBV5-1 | CASSLAGRAGDSDTQYF | TGCGCCAGCAGCTTGGCCGGTAGAGCGGGAGATTCAGATACGCAGTATTTT
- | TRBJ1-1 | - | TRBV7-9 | CASTKGGTLNTEAFF | TGTGCCAGCACCAAGGGGGGGACGCTGAACACTGAAGCTTTCTTT
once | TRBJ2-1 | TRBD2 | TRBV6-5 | CASSYGLAGFLFF | TGTGCCAGCAGTTACGGACTAGCGGGATTTCTTTTCTTC
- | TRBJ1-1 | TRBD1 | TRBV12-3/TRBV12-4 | CASRGQGTEAFF | TGTGCCAGCAGGGGACAGGGCACTGAAGCTTTCTTT
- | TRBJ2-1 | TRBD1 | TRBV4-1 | CASSPLGDRDNEQFF | TGCGCCAGCAGCCCCCTAGGGGACAGGGATAATGAGCAGTTCTTC
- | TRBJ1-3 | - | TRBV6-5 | CASTSTGLSGNTIYF | TGTGCCAGCACCTCGACAGGACTCTCTGGAAACACCATATATTTT
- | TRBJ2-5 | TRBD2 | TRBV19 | CASSIDITSGGQETQYF | TGTGCCAGTAGTATAGATATAACTAGCGGGGGACAAGAGACCCAGTACTTC
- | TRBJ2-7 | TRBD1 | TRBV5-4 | CASSFLGQGPYEQYF | TGTGCCAGCAGCTTCCTGGGACAGGGACCCTACGAGCAGTACTTC
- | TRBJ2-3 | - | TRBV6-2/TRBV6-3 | CASSYQGLSTDTQYF | TGTGCCAGCAGTTACCAGGGACTGAGCACAGATACGCAGTATTTT
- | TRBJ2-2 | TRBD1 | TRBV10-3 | CAIGEQGKPTGELFF | TGTGCCATCGGCGAACAGGGGAAACCCACCGGGGAGCTGTTTTTT
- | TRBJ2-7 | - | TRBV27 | CASSLTDSYEQYF | TGTGCCAGCAGTTTAACTGATTCCTACGAGCAGTACTTC
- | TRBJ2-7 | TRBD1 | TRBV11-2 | CASSSGGYPTYEQYF | TGTGCCAGCAGCTCAGGGGGTTACCCTACCTACGAGCAGTACTTC
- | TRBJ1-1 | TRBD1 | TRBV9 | CASSAPDRGTEAFF | TGTGCCAGCAGCGCACCGGACAGGGGAACTGAAGCTTTCTTT
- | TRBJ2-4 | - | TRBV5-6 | CASSPVGGRAKNIQYF | TGTGCCAGCAGCCCTGTGGGGGGGCGAGCCAAAAACATTCAGTACTTC
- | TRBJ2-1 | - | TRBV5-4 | CASSLGTGNSYNEQFF | TGTGCCAGCAGCTTGGGTACAGGGAACTCTTACAATGAGCAGTTCTTC
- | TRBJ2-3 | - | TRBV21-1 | CASSLPGQGAYTQYF | TGTGCCAGCAGCCTCCCGGGACAGGGGGCTTATACGCAGTATTTT